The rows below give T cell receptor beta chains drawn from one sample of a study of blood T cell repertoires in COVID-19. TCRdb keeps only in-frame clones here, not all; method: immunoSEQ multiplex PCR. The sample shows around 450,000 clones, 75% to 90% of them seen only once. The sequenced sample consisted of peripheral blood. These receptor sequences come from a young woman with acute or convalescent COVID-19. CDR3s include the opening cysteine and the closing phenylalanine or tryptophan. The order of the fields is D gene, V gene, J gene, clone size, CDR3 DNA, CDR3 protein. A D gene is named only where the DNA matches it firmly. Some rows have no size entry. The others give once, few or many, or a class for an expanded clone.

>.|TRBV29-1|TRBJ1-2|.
TGCAGCGTGGGGGGATCAGATGGCTACACCTTC
CSVGGSDGYTF
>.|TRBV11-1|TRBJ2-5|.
TGTGCCAGCAGCTCCTGGACAGACCAAGAGACCCAGTACTTC
CASSSWTDQETQYF
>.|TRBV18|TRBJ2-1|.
TGTGCCAGCTCACCAGGGACAAGCATAGGCAATGAGCAGTTCTTC
CASSPGTSIGNEQFF
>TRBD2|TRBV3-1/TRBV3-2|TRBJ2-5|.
TGTGCCAGCAGCCAAGGCACGCCAGGACTAGCGGGGGAGACCCAGTACTTC
CASSQGTPGLAGETQYF
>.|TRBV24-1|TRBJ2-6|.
TGTGCCACCAGTGAGGCGACGGGGAGTGTAGGTGGGGCCAACGTCCTGACTTTC
CATSEATGSVGGANVLTF
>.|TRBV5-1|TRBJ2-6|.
TGCGCCAGTACGACGGGAAGCTCTGGGGCCAACGTCCTGACTTTC
CASTTGSSGANVLTF
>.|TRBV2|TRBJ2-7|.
TGTGCCAGCAGTGGAGGGTTAGGGGAGCAGTACTTC
CASSGGLGEQYF
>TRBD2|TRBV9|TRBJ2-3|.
TGTGCCAGCAGCGCCCCTAGCGGGGGGGCGTCGAGCACAGATACGCAGTATTTT
CASSAPSGGASSTDTQYF
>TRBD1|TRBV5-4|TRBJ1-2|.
TGTGCCAGCAGCCTCGGACAGGACGTTCGATATGGCTACACCTTC
CASSLGQDVRYGYTF
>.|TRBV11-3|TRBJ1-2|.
TGTGCCAGCAGCTTAACAGGGTACTATGGCTACACCTTC
CASSLTGYYGYTF
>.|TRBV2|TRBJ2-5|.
TGTGCCACCTCAGGGCCCGGTCAAGAGACCCAGTACTTC
CATSGPGQETQYF
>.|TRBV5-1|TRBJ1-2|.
TGCGCCAGCAGCTCGTCGAGTTCCTATGGCTACACCTTC
CASSSSSSYGYTF
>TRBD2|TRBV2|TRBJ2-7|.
TGTGCCAGCAGTGGTGCACTAGCGGGGGCCGAGCAGTACTTC
CASSGALAGAEQYF
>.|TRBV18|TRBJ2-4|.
TGTGCCAGCTCACCCGGGACAACCCAGAAAGCCAAAAACATTCAGTACTTC
CASSPGTTQKAKNIQYF
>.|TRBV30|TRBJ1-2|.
TGTGCCTGGAGTGTACGGCGAGGGGAGGGTAGTGGCTACACCTTC
CAWSVRRGEGSGYTF
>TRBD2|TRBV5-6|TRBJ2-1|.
TGTGCCAGCAGCTTGCGGGGGAGGGGCTACAATGAGCAGTTCTTC
CASSLRGRGYNEQFF
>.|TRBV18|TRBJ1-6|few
TGTGCCAGCTCACCACCGGGGGGGAATAATTCACCCCTCCACTTT
CASSPPGGNNSPLHF
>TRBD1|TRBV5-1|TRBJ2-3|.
TGCGCCAGCAGTAAGGACAGGACAACAGATACGCAGTATTTT
CASSKDRTTDTQYF
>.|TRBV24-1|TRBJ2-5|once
TGTGCCACCAGTGATTTTGCCAGGGGTGGGCAAGAGACCCAGTACTTC
CATSDFARGGQETQYF
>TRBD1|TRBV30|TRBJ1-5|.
TGTGCCTGGAGTGTACCAGGGGGAGTAGGGCAGCCCCAGCATTTT
CAWSVPGGVGQPQHF
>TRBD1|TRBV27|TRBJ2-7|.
TGTGCCAGCAGTTTGGGACAGACCTACGAGCAGTACTTC
CASSLGQTYEQYF
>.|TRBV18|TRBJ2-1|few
TGTGCCAGCTCCCTACTAGGACGTAGCTCCTACAATGAGCAGTTCTTC
CASSLLGRSSYNEQFF
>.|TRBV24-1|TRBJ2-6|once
TGTGCCACCAGTGGTCTAGGGGCGAATGGGGCCAACGTCCTGACTTTC
CATSGLGANGANVLTF
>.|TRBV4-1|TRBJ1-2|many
TGCGCCAGCAGCCAAACAGTGGACACTTTCGGTGGTGGCTACACCTTC
CASSQTVDTFGGGYTF
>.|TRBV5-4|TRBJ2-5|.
TGTGCCAGCAGCTTTTACAGTACCTCGGAGACCCAGTACTTC
CASSFYSTSETQYF
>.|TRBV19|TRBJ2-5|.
TGTGCCAGTAGTATGGCAGGTGACCAAGAGACCCAGTACTTC
CASSMAGDQETQYF
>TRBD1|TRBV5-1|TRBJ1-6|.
TGCGCCAGCAGCTTAGACCCGACAGGGAGCTCCTATAATTCACCCCTCCACTTT
CASSLDPTGSSYNSPLHF
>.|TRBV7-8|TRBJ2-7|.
TGTGCCAGCAGCTTAGCGGATCACCCCGGGGAGCAGTACTTC
CASSLADHPGEQYF
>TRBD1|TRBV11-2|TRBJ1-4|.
TGTGCCAGCAGCATTCAGCCCGGGACAGATAATGAAAAACTGTTTTTT
CASSIQPGTDNEKLFF
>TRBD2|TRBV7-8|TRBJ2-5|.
TGTGCCAGCAGCTTTACTGGACTAGGAGAGACCCAGTACTTC
CASSFTGLGETQYF
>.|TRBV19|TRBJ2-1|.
TGTGCCAGTAGTATCTCGCGATACAATGAGCAGTTCTTC
CASSISRYNEQFF
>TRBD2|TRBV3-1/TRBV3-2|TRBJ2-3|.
TGTGCCAGCAGCCAGCGGGAGCGATGGGGGAGGACAACAGATACGCAGTATTTT
CASSQRERWGRTTDTQYF
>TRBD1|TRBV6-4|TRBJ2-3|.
TGTGCCAGCAGCCTGACAGGGACCGATACGCAGTATTTT
CASSLTGTDTQYF
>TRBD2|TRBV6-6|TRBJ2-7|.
TGTGCCCTAAGAAGCGGGACGGATTCCTACGAGCAGTACTTC
CALRSGTDSYEQYF
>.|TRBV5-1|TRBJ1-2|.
TGCGCCAGCAGCTTGGGGGCCGCGGGGTATGGCTACACCTTC
CASSLGAAGYGYTF
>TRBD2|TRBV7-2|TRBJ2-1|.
TGTGCCAGCAGCACTAGCGGGGGGAACAATGAGCAGTTCTTC
CASSTSGGNNEQFF
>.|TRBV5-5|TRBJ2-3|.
TGTGCCAGCAGCTTGGGGGTAGGGGAGGGCACAGATACGCAGTATTTT
CASSLGVGEGTDTQYF
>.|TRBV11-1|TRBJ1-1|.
TGTGCCAGCAGGTTTAGGCACCAGGGAAACACTGAAGCTTTCTTT
CASRFRHQGNTEAFF
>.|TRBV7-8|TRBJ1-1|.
TGTGCCAGCAGCTTTCGGCAGCGCAATGAAGCTTTCTTT
CASSFRQRNEAFF
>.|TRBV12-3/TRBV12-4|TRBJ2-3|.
TGTGCCAGCAGGGACTCGGGTACGCAGTATTTT
CASRDSGTQYF
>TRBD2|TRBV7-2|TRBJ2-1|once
TGTGCCGACGGGGCGGGGGTCAACAATGAGCAGTTCTTC
CADGAGVNNEQFF
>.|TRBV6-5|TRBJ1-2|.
TGTGCCAGCAGAATGGGGGAGGTCTATGGCTACACCTTC
CASRMGEVYGYTF
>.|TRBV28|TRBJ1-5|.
TGTGCCAGCATTCCGGGAGGGAAGAGAAATCAGCCCCAGCATTTT
CASIPGGKRNQPQHF
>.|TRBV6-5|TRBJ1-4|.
TGTGCCAGCAGAGGGAGGGGGGTCGAAAAACTGTTTTTT
CASRGRGVEKLFF
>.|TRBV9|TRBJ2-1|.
TGTGCCAGCAGCGTAGCCAGGAATGAGCAGTTCTTC
CASSVARNEQFF
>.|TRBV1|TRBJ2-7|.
TGCACCAGCAGCCAACTAGCGGGGGGTGGGTACGAGCAGTACTTC
CTSSQLAGGGYEQYF
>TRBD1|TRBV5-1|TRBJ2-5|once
TGCGCCAGCATCTCGACAGGGTCACAGTGGGAGACCCAGTACTTC
CASISTGSQWETQYF
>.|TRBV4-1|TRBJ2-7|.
TGCGCCAGCAGCCAAGAGTTCTCGGGCGAGCAGTACTTC
CASSQEFSGEQYF
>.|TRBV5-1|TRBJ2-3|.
TGCGCCAGCAGTCTGGAAGGGGTAGCAGTGACATCTAGCACAGATACGCAGTATTTT
CASSLEGVAVTSSTDTQYF
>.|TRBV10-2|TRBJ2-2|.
TGCGCCAGCAGTGCCGCTTTCACAGGGTGGGCGAACACCGGGGAGCTGTTTTTT
CASSAAFTGWANTGELFF